This T cell receptor (beta chain) is drawn from a study of OX40 agonist ivuxolimab in advanced cancers. About the research overall: At just under 85% male, the cohort had a mean age of 60 years, ranging from about 23 to 80. Eligibility admitted prior anti-PD-1, anti-PD-L1 or anti-CTLA-4 therapy; around 42% had some.

The protocol was immunoSEQ multiplex PCR, while the TCRdb copy is restricted to in-frame clones and leaves out a portion. Of around 25,000 clones listed, 78% are singletons. After removal of 4 bases from V and 4 bases from J, the junction contained 4 bases not matched to a gene. The CDR3 is 14 residues long. Germline values: CDR1 LNHDA, CDR2 SQIVND (reference sequence). This TCR was recovered from an adult with an advanced solid tumor such as melanoma, head and neck, liver or kidney cancer. The V call is TRBV19, the J call TRBJ1-5; 7 bases are a match to TRBD1. The sequencing used CD4+ or CD8+ T cells sorted from blood, collected in a trial of the OX40 agonist ivuxolimab. CDR3 DNA sequence: TGTGCCAGTAGTAAGACAGGGAGGAATCAGCCCCAGCATTTT. As protein: CASSKTGRNQPQHF.